The rows below give T cell receptor beta chains drawn from one sample of a study of blood T cell repertoires in COVID-19. Some clones are missing from TCRdb's copy, which holds only in-frame ones; the method was immunoSEQ multiplex PCR. The data contain about 150,000 clones, more than 65% of them seen just once; the ten biggest clones take up about 8.9%. The sequenced sample consisted of peripheral blood. The receptor set was obtained from a woman between 45 and 65 years old with acute or convalescent COVID-19. The CDR3 runs from the conserved cysteine through the conserved F or W. D genes are given only for firm matches. Not every row has a clone size; where given, it reads once, few, many or a size class.

v_gene	j_gene	abundance	d_gene	CDR3aa	CDR3nt
TRBV5-1	TRBJ1-2	.	.	CASSPSGLNYGYTF	TGCGCCAGCAGCCCCTCGGGGTTAAACTATGGCTACACCTTC
TRBV18	TRBJ2-5	.	TRBD2	CASSPPGLAGFRETQYF	TGTGCCAGCTCACCTCCGGGACTAGCGGGTTTTAGAGAGACCCAGTACTTC
TRBV7-3	TRBJ2-7	.	.	CASSSFHEQYF	TGTGCCAGCAGCTCCTTCCACGAGCAGTACTTC
TRBV7-9	TRBJ2-5	.	TRBD2	CASSSRGGDQETQYF	TGTGCCAGCAGCTCTCGCGGGGGAGACCAAGAGACCCAGTACTTC
TRBV7-3	TRBJ2-1	.	.	CASSTYTRNEQFF	TGTGCCAGCAGCACTTATACGAGGAATGAGCAGTTCTTC
TRBV7-9	TRBJ1-2	few	TRBD1	CASSLGTGRGYTF	TGTGCCAGCAGCTTGGGGACAGGGAGAGGCTACACCTTC
TRBV10-2	TRBJ1-3	.	.	CASSQGGLVSGNTIYF	TGCGCCAGCAGCCAAGGGGGTCTAGTCTCTGGAAACACCATATATTTT
TRBV4-3	TRBJ1-4	.	.	CASSQVPGLTGEKLFF	TGCGCCAGCAGCCAAGTTCCGGGTCTTACGGGGGAAAAACTGTTTTTT
TRBV28	TRBJ1-1	.	.	CASSLSGRANTEAFF	TGTGCCAGCAGTTTAAGTGGGAGGGCGAACACTGAAGCTTTCTTT
TRBV12-3/TRBV12-4	TRBJ1-6	once	TRBD1	CASTGTENSPLHF	TGTGCCAGCACCGGGACAGAGAATTCACCCCTCCACTTT
TRBV12-3/TRBV12-4	TRBJ1-2	.	TRBD1	CASSRIQGGGYTF	TGTGCCAGCAGTCGTATACAGGGGGGCGGCTACACCTTC
TRBV2	TRBJ2-7	.	TRBD1	CASSDQGAGSEQYF	TGTGCCAGCAGTGATCAGGGGGCGGGATCCGAGCAGTACTTC
TRBV29-1	TRBJ2-7	.	TRBD1	CSVAPGQGTHEQYF	TGCAGCGTGGCACCGGGACAGGGGACCCACGAGCAGTACTTC
TRBV5-1	TRBJ2-3	.	.	CASSLESFDTQYF	TGCGCCAGCAGTCTGGAGAGTTTTGATACGCAGTATTTT
TRBV11-2	TRBJ2-3	.	TRBD1	CASSDPRDRSTDTQYF	TGTGCCAGCAGCGACCCCAGGGACAGGTCCACAGATACGCAGTATTTT
TRBV10-1	TRBJ1-6	.	.	CASSVGPGVTSPLHF	TGCGCCAGCTCCGTTGGACCAGGGGTAACTTCACCCCTCCACTTT
TRBV27	TRBJ2-1	.	TRBD2	CASSLGSSRTSGGNEQFF	TGTGCCAGCAGTTTAGGCTCATCCCGGACTAGCGGGGGGAATGAGCAGTTCTTC
TRBV11-2	TRBJ1-6	.	.	CASSSNPGSPLHF	TGTGCCAGCAGCTCCAACCCGGGTTCACCCCTCCACTTT
TRBV5-4	TRBJ2-5	.	.	CASSLDPGETQYF	TGTGCCAGCAGCTTGGACCCCGGAGAGACCCAGTACTTC
TRBV18	TRBJ1-4	.	TRBD1	CASSPPVGTGRYEKLFF	TGTGCCAGCTCACCACCAGTCGGGACAGGGAGATATGAAAAACTGTTTTTT
TRBV3-1/TRBV3-2	TRBJ2-7	once	TRBD2	CASSLPPGGGSYEQYF	TGTGCCAGCAGCCTCCCCCCGGGCGGGGGGTCCTACGAGCAGTACTTC
TRBV7-2	TRBJ2-1	.	.	CASSLIPGYNEQFF	TGTGCCAGCAGCTTAATCCCAGGTTACAATGAGCAGTTCTTC
TRBV4-1	TRBJ1-2	.	TRBD1	CASSQDFKGAWGYTF	TGCGCCAGCAGCCAAGATTTCAAGGGGGCGTGGGGCTACACCTTC
TRBV30	TRBJ2-7	.	.	CAWSVARGLYEQYF	TGTGCCTGGAGTGTAGCGCGGGGGCTGTACGAGCAGTACTTC
TRBV2	TRBJ2-1	.	TRBD2	CASSVLAGEDEQFF	TGTGCCAGCAGTGTATTAGCGGGGGAGGATGAGCAGTTCTTC
TRBV4-2	TRBJ2-7	.	TRBD2	CASSQGTSGTYEQYF	TGTGCCAGCAGCCAAGGGACTAGCGGGACCTACGAGCAGTACTTC
TRBV4-3	TRBJ2-3	.	TRBD2	CASSEGATSGGIPDTQYF	TGCGCCAGCAGCGAAGGAGCGACTAGCGGGGGGATCCCAGATACGCAGTATTTT
TRBV27	TRBJ1-2	once	.	CASRQDLNENYGYTF	TGTGCCAGCAGACAGGATCTAAATGAGAACTATGGCTACACCTTC
TRBV3-1/TRBV3-2	TRBJ1-1	.	.	CASSQAFNTEAFF	TGTGCCAGCAGCCAAGCCTTTAACACTGAAGCTTTCTTT
TRBV7-2	TRBJ2-2	once	.	CASSLEGLASGELFF	TGTGCCAGCAGCTTAGAAGGGCTAGCCTCCGGGGAGCTGTTTTTT
TRBV7-8	TRBJ2-3	.	.	CASSRPKVAPTDTQYF	TGTGCCAGCAGCCGACCAAAGGTAGCTCCCACAGATACGCAGTATTTT
TRBV5-4	TRBJ1-1	.	TRBD1	CASSGTGTENTEAFF	TGTGCCAGCAGCGGAACCGGGACAGAGAACACTGAAGCTTTCTTT
TRBV7-3	TRBJ2-1	.	TRBD1	CASSKDRDNEQFF	TGTGCCAGCAGCAAGGACAGGGACAATGAGCAGTTCTTC
TRBV28	TRBJ1-2	.	.	CASRPGQTYGYTF	TGTGCCAGCAGGCCAGGACAGACCTATGGCTACACCTTC
TRBV6-5	TRBJ1-1	.	.	CASSYSMFQATEAFF	TGTGCCAGCAGTTACTCGATGTTCCAGGCCACTGAAGCTTTCTTT
TRBV2	TRBJ1-1	.	.	CASIPGRDTEAFF	TGTGCCAGCATCCCCGGGCGGGACACTGAAGCTTTCTTT
TRBV6-6	TRBJ1-2	.	TRBD1	CASSYVTGQGLHGYTF	TGTGCCAGCAGTTACGTAACGGGACAGGGATTGCATGGCTACACCTTC
TRBV7-7	TRBJ2-3	.	TRBD1	CASSPGQGMDTQYF	TGTGCCAGCAGCCCCGGACAGGGGATGGATACGCAGTATTTT
TRBV18	TRBJ2-2	once	.	CASSPHPGELFF	TGTGCCAGCTCACCACATCCTGGGGAGCTGTTTTTT
TRBV5-1	TRBJ2-6	.	TRBD2	CASSSSGTSSGANVLTF	TGCGCCAGCAGCTCTAGCGGGACTAGCTCTGGGGCCAACGTCCTGACTTTC
TRBV24-1	TRBJ2-1	.	.	CATSDSEPGQWNEQFF	TGTGCCACCAGTGATTCTGAACCGGGACAATGGAATGAGCAGTTCTTC
TRBV3-1/TRBV3-2	TRBJ1-1	once	.	CASRQGYFMNTEAFF	TGTGCCAGCAGACAGGGTTATTTCATGAACACTGAAGCTTTCTTT
TRBV7-2	TRBJ1-1	.	TRBD1	CASSLFGQGEAFF	TGTGCCAGCAGCTTATTCGGACAGGGTGAAGCTTTCTTT
TRBV27	TRBJ2-5	few	TRBD2	CASSSGLLLSQATQYF	TGTGCCAGCAGTTCGGGACTATTACTTTCACAGGCGACCCAGTACTTC
TRBV25-1	TRBJ2-5	.	.	CASNRRTAETQYF	TGTGCCAGCAACCGCAGGACAGCAGAGACCCAGTACTTC
TRBV11-2	TRBJ2-1	.	TRBD1	CASSKTGTGMNEQFF	TGTGCCAGCAGCAAAACCGGGACAGGGATGAATGAGCAGTTCTTC
TRBV28	TRBJ1-5	.	.	CASTAGSLPQHF	TGTGCCAGCACGGCGGGGTCGTTGCCCCAGCATTTT
TRBV27	TRBJ2-6	.	TRBD1	CASSPGTGYSGANVLTF	TGTGCCAGCAGCCCCGGGACAGGGTACTCTGGGGCCAACGTCCTGACTTTC
TRBV13	TRBJ2-7	.	.	CASRSTGTYEQYF	TGTGCCAGCAGGAGTACCGGGACATACGAGCAGTACTTC
TRBV9	TRBJ2-4	.	TRBD2	CASSVDLAGEYSKNIQYF	TGTGCCAGCAGCGTGGATCTAGCGGGAGAATATTCCAAAAACATTCAGTACTTC
TRBV6-5	TRBJ1-2	few	.	CASTRRGSNYGYTF	TGTGCCAGCACTCGAAGGGGGTCTAACTATGGCTACACCTTC
TRBV27	TRBJ2-6	.	.	CASREDPGANVLTF	TGTGCCAGCAGGGAGGACCCTGGGGCCAACGTCCTGACTTTC
TRBV19	TRBJ2-7	.	.	CASSIAGREKQYF	TGTGCCAGTAGTATCGCAGGTCGGGAAAAGCAGTACTTC
TRBV6-5	TRBJ1-1	.	.	CASSYPGVSITEAFF	TGTGCCAGCAGTTACCCAGGGGTTTCGATTACTGAAGCTTTCTTT
TRBV9	TRBJ1-4	once	TRBD1	CASSVGTGNEKLFF	TGTGCCAGCAGCGTAGGGACAGGGAATGAAAAACTGTTTTTT
TRBV4-3	TRBJ2-1	.	TRBD2	CASSQVWGTSRNEQFF	TGCGCCAGCAGCCAAGTTTGGGGGACTAGTCGCAATGAGCAGTTCTTC
TRBV12-3/TRBV12-4	TRBJ1-2	.	.	CASSFVSYGYTF	TGTGCCAGCAGTTTTGTGAGCTATGGCTACACCTTC
TRBV7-2	TRBJ2-5	.	TRBD2	CASSFSGGEETQYF	TGTGCCAGCAGCTTTAGCGGGGGAGAAGAGACCCAGTACTTC